In its sample, the clone carrying this T cell receptor beta chain was seen a few times. Nashville, Tennessee was home to all donors, each a Caucasian adult. Authors' processing steps: For the immunoSEQ data, sequences were junction-only without quality scores, so filtering differed. Libraries were prepared by immunoSEQ multiplex PCR; TCRdb keeps only in-frame clonotypes and omits some of them. D and trimming come from the DNA, and the V and J calls and clone size come from that table. This sample has about 960,000 clones, with less than 85% found just once. The V and J ends lost 1 base and 5 bases respectively, with 5 bases between them. The germline V gene has CDR1 MNHNS and CDR2 SASEGT. The CDR3 sequence is 12 residues long. The data were obtained in a study of shared clonotypes between healthy human individuals. About the research overall: Researchers drew samples from two women and three men aged 18 to 49.

The sequencing input was memory CD4+ T cells sorted from blood. Stated subset: CD45RA-negative fraction. The TCR comes from a young man in good health. This rearrangement joins TRBV6-1 to TRBJ1-1, with D unresolved. CDR3 amino acids: CASSEVWTEAFF. The CDR3 DNA sequence: TGTGCCAGCAGTGAAGTGTGGACTGAAGCTTTCTTT.